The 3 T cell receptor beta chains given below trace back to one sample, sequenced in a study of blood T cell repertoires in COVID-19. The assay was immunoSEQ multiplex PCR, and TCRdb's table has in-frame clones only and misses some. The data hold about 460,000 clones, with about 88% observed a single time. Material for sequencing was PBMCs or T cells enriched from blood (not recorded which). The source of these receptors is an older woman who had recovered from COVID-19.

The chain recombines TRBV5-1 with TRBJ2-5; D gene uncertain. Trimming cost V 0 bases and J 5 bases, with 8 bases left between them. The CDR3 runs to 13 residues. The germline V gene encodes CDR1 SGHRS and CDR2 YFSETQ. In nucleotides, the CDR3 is TGCGCCAGCAGCTTGGCCTCGGGTGAGACCCAGTACTTC. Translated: CASSLASGETQYF.

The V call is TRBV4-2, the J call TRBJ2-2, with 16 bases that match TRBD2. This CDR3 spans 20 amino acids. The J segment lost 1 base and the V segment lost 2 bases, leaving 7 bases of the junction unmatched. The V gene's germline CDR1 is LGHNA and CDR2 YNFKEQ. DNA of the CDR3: TGTGCCAGCAGCCAAACCGGGACTAGCGGGGGGGCCTGGAACACCGGGGAGCTGTTTTTT. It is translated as CASSQTGTSGGAWNTGELFF.

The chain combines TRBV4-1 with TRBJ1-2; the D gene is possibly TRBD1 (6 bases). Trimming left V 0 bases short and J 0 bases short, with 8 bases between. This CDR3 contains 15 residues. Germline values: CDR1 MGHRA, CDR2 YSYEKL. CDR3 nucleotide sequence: TGCGCCAGCAGCCAAGACAGGGGCGCTAACTATGGCTACACCTTC. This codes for CASSQDRGANYGYTF.